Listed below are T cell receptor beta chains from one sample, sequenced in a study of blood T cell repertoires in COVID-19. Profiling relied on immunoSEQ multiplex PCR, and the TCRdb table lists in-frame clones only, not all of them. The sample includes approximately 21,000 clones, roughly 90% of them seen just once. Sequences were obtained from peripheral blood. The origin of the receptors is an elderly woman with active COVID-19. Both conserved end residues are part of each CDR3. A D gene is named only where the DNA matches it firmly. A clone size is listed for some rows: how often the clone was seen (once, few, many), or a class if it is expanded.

TGTGCCAGCAGTGTGGCCAGGGGGGAATCACCCCTCCACTTT | CASSVARGESPLHF | - | TRBJ1-6 | TRBD1 | TRBV2
TGTGCCAGCAGCTTAGGACAGGGGGCTGCAGATACGCAGTATTTT | CASSLGQGAADTQYF | - | TRBJ2-3 | TRBD1 | TRBV7-9
TGTGCCAGCAGCCCTTCCGGGACAGGAGTTGCTGAAGCTTTCTTT | CASSPSGTGVAEAFF | few | TRBJ1-1 | TRBD1 | TRBV6-6
TGTGCCACCAGTGAGCCCAGGGAAGTAGAATCCTATGGCTACACCTTC | CATSEPREVESYGYTF | - | TRBJ1-2 | - | TRBV24-1
TGTGCCAGCAGCCCGACTTTGGGCGAGCAGTACTTC | CASSPTLGEQYF | - | TRBJ2-7 | - | TRBV5-6
TGTGCCAGCAGCAAATGGTTGTTGGGAGCGGGGGGCAAGAGCTACGAGCAGTACTTC | CASSKWLLGAGGKSYEQYF | - | TRBJ2-7 | - | TRBV21-1
TGTGCCAGCAGGCCCCCCGAGGGCGCCACTGAAGCTTTCTTT | CASRPPEGATEAFF | - | TRBJ1-1 | - | TRBV6-6
TGTGCCTGGACTAACAGGGGTAACTCACCCCTCCACTTT | CAWTNRGNSPLHF | few | TRBJ1-6 | TRBD1 | TRBV30
TGTGCCAGCACCCTGAGGACTAGCGGGGGGAGCACAGATACGCAGTATTTT | CASTLRTSGGSTDTQYF | - | TRBJ2-3 | TRBD2 | TRBV5-6
TGTGCCAGCAGCTTAGTAGCGGGGTACGAGCAGTACTTC | CASSLVAGYEQYF | - | TRBJ2-7 | TRBD2 | TRBV7-2
TGCGCCAGCAGCCAAGATGCCCGGCCGGGGATTGGCTACACCTTC | CASSQDARPGIGYTF | once | TRBJ1-2 | - | TRBV4-1
TGCGCCAGCAGCTTTGGGACAGGGGGGGCCTCATGGGAGACCCAGTACTTC | CASSFGTGGASWETQYF | - | TRBJ2-5 | TRBD1 | TRBV5-1
TGTGCCAGCAGCCCCAGGGGCAACACGGGGGGCTACACCTTC | CASSPRGNTGGYTF | - | TRBJ1-2 | - | TRBV27
TGTGCCAGCAGCGAAACATCAGGGGGCTCTGGCGGGGAGCTGTTTTTT | CASSETSGGSGGELFF | - | TRBJ2-2 | TRBD1 | TRBV11-3
TGCGCCAGCAGCCCCCTAGCGGGGGGGTACAATGAGCAGTTCTTC | CASSPLAGGYNEQFF | - | TRBJ2-1 | TRBD2 | TRBV10-1
TGTGCCAGCAGCCTGCTGACAGGGACCTACGAGCAGTACTTC | CASSLLTGTYEQYF | - | TRBJ2-7 | TRBD1 | TRBV7-2
TGCACCAGCAGCCAGGGGAGACGGCTCCAAAGTCAGCCCCAGCATTTT | CTSSQGRRLQSQPQHF | - | TRBJ1-5 | - | TRBV1
TGTGCCACCAGGACAGGGTATGGCACAGATACGCAGTATTTT | CATRTGYGTDTQYF | - | TRBJ2-3 | TRBD1 | TRBV15
TGTGCCAGCAGCCAAGAAGTGGGCCAGCCCCAGCATTTT | CASSQEVGQPQHF | - | TRBJ1-5 | - | TRBV3-1/TRBV3-2
TGTGCCAGCAGCGGATTGGCGGGTGGGGGGCAAGAGACCCAGTACTTC | CASSGLAGGGQETQYF | - | TRBJ2-5 | - | TRBV7-2
TGTGCCAGCAGCCCAACAGGGGCTGGAAACACCATATATTTT | CASSPTGAGNTIYF | - | TRBJ1-3 | - | TRBV21-1
TGTGCCAGCAGCCAAGATCAAGGGGCCCCGGGCTCACCCCTCCACTTT | CASSQDQGAPGSPLHF | - | TRBJ1-6 | - | TRBV3-1/TRBV3-2
TGTGCCAGCAGCCAAGAAGGGGAAATTAAATCCTGCGAGCAGTACTTC | CASSQEGEIKSCEQYF | - | TRBJ2-7 | - | TRBV4-2
TGCGCCAGCAGCCAGGGGAGGGGTGACACCATATATTTT | CASSQGRGDTIYF | - | TRBJ1-3 | - | TRBV4-1
TGTGCCAGCAGCCTATCCCGTCCTAGCCGCACAGATACGCAGTATTTT | CASSLSRPSRTDTQYF | - | TRBJ2-3 | - | TRBV7-2
TGTGCCAGCAGTTTACGGGGGGCAAATACCGGGGAGCTGTTTTTT | CASSLRGANTGELFF | - | TRBJ2-2 | - | TRBV27
TGTGCCTGGAGCCCGGGACAGGGCCTCTATGGCTACACCTTC | CAWSPGQGLYGYTF | - | TRBJ1-2 | TRBD1 | TRBV30
TGCGCCAGCAGCCAAGCCACGGACAGCTCTGGAAACACCATATATTTT | CASSQATDSSGNTIYF | - | TRBJ1-3 | - | TRBV4-3
TGTGCCAGCAGTTACGGGACAGGGGGTGGCGAGCAGTACTTC | CASSYGTGGGEQYF | - | TRBJ2-7 | TRBD1 | TRBV6-5
TGTGCCAGCAGTTACGCTAGCATCGCCGGGGAGCTGTTTTTT | CASSYASIAGELFF | - | TRBJ2-2 | - | TRBV6-2/TRBV6-3
TGCAGTGCGAGTAATTTGGGCGGGGGTACAGATACGCAGTATTTT | CSASNLGGGTDTQYF | - | TRBJ2-3 | TRBD2 | TRBV20-1
TGTGCCAGCAGCCCCCACGGGAGGTACGAAGCTTTCTTT | CASSPHGRYEAFF | few | TRBJ1-1 | - | TRBV7-9
TGTGCCAGCAGCGTCTCAGGGGGTAGTGAAAAACTGTTTTTT | CASSVSGGSEKLFF | - | TRBJ1-4 | TRBD1 | TRBV9
TGTGCCAGCAGCCAAGATTGGACAGGGGGAACTGAAGCTTTCTTT | CASSQDWTGGTEAFF | - | TRBJ1-1 | TRBD1 | TRBV4-2
TGTGCCAGCAGCCGCGATCGGACAGGGTCGGGTCAGCCCCAGCATTTT | CASSRDRTGSGQPQHF | - | TRBJ1-5 | TRBD1 | TRBV7-9
TGTGCCAGCTCACCGGGACAGGGGGCTTTCTACGAGCAGTACTTC | CASSPGQGAFYEQYF | few | TRBJ2-7 | TRBD1 | TRBV18
TGTGCCAGCAGTTTATTGCAGGGGGCGGGAACCGGGGAGCTGTTTTTT | CASSLLQGAGTGELFF | - | TRBJ2-2 | TRBD1 | TRBV27